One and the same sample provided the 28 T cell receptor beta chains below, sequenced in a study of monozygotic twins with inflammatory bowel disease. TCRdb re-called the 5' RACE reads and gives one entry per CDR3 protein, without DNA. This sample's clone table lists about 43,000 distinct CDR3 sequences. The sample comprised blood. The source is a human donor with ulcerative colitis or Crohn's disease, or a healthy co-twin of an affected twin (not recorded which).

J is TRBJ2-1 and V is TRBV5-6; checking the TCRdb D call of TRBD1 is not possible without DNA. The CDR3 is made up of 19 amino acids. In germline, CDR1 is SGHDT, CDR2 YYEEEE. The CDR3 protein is CASAPKDGAVGGSYNEQFF.

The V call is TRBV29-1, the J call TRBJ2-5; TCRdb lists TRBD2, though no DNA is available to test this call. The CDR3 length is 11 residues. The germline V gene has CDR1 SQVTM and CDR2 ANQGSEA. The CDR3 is CSVSPKETQYF.

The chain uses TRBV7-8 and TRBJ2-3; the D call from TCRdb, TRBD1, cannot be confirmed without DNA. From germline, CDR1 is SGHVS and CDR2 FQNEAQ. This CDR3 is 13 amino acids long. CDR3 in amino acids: CASSLNPGDTQYF.

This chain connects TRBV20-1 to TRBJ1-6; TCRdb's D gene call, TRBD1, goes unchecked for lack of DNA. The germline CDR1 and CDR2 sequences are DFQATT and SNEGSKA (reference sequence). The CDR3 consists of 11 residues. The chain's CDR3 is CSAYRGSPLHF.

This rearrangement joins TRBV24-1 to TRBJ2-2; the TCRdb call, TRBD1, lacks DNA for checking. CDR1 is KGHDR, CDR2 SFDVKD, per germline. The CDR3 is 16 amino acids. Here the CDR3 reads CATSDLSRGDTGELFF.

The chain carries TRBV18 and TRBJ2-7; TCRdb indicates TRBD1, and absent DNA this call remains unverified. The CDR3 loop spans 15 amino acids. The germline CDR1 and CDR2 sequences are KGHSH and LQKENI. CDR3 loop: CASSPQPGQGGEQYF.

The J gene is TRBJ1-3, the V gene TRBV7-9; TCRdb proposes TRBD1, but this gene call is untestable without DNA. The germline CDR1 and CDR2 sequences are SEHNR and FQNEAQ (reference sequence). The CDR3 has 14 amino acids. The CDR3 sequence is CASSQGTSGNTIYF.

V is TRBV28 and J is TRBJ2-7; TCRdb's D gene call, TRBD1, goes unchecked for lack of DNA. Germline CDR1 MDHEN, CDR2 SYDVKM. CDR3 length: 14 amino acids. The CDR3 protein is CASRPTGSSYEQYF.

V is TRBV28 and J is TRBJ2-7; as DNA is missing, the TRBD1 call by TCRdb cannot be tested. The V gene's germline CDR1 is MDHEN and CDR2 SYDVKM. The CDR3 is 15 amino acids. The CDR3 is CASSSPEGSSYEQYF.

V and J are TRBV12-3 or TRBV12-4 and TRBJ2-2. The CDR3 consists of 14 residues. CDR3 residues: CASSRYRNTGELFF.

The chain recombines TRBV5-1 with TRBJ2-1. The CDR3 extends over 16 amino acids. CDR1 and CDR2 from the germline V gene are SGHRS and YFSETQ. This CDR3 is CASSPISTSSYNEQFF.

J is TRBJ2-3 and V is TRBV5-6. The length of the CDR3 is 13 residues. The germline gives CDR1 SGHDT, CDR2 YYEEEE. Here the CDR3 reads CASSLGSTDTQYF.

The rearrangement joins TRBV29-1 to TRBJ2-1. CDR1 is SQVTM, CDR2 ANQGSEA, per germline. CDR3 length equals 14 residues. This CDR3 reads CSVGERDFYNEQFF.

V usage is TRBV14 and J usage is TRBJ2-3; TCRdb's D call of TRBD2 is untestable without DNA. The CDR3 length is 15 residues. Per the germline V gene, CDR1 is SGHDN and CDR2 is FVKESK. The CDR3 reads CASSRPAGVINTQYF.

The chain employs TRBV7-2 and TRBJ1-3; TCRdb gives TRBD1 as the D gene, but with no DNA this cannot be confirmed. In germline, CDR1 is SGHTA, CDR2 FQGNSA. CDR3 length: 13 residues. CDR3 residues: CASSPPPPSTIYF.

The CDR3 sequence is CASSLSGVAEAFF. The chain links TRBV28 to TRBJ1-1; with no DNA, the TCRdb D assignment of TRBD1 cannot be verified. The CDR3 extends over 13 amino acids. Germline CDR1 reads MDHEN; CDR2 reads SYDVKM.

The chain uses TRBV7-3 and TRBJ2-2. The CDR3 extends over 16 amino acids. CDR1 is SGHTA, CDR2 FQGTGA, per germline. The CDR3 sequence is CASSLSDTRNTGELFF.

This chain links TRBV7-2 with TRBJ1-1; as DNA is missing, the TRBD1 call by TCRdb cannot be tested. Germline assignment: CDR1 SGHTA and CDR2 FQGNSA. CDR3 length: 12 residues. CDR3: CASSLGEGAAFF.

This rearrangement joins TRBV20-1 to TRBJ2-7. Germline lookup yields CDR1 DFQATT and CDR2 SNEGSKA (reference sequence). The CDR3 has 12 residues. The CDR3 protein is CSANDGDYEQYF.

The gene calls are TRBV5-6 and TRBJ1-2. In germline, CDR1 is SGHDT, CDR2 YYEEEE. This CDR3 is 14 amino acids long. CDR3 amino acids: CASSILAANYGYTF.

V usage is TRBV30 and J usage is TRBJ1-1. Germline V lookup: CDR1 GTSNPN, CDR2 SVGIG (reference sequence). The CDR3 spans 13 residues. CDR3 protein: CACLESVNTEAFF. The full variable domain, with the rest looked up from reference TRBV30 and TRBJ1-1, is SQTIHQWPATLVQPVGSPLSLECTVEGTSNPNLYWYRQAAGRGLQLLFYSVGIGQISSEVPQNLSASRPQDRQFILSSKKLLLSDSGFYLCACLESVNTEAFFGQGTRLTVV.

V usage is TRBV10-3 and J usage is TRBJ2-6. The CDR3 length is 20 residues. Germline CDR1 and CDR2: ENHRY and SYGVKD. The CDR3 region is CAISESTFSTRETGANVLTF.

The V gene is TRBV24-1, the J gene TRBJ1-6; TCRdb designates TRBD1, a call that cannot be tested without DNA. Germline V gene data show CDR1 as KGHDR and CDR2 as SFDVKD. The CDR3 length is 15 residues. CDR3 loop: CATSDGQSANSPLHF.

The CDR3: CASSLSPSSGGIYEQYF. V is TRBV5-1 and J is TRBJ2-7; TCRdb calls TRBD2, which cannot be checked without DNA. Per germline, CDR1 SGHRS and CDR2 YFSETQ. The CDR3 has 17 residues.

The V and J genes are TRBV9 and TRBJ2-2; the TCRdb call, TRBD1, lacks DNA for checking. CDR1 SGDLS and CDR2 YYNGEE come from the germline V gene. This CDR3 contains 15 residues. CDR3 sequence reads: CASSSGQSNTGELFF.

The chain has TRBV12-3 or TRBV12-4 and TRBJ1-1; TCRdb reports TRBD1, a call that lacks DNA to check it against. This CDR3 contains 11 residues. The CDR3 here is CASQARQLAFF.

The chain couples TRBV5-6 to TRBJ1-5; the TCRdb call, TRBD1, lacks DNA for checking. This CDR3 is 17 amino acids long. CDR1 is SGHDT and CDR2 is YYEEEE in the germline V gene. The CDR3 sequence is CASSLQGQGAFSQPQHF.

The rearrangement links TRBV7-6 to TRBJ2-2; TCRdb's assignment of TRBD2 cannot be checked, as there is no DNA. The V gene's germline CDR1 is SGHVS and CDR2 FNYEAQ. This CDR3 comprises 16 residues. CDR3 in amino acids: CASSSSKTAYTGELFF. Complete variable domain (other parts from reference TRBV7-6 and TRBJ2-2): GAGVSQSPRYKVTKRGQDVALRCDPISGHVSLYWYRQALGQGPEFLTYFNYEAQQDKSGLPNDRFSAERPEGSISTLTIQRTEQRDSAMYRCASSSSKTAYTGELFFGEGSRLTVL.